This TCR beta chain comes out of a study of STAT5B mutations in CD4+ large granular lymphocyte leukemia. Overall study findings and caveats: Higher CD4+ than CD8+ T-LGLL clonality might reflect small sample size. Patient CD4-sorted repertoires looked more clonal than healthy CD4+ repertoires, even without putative leukemic clones. Compared with healthy controls (2/35), patient top clones favored TRBV06 (8/27).

TCRdb keeps only in-frame clones here, not all; method: immunoSEQ multiplex PCR. In the table there are 30,000 to 35,000 clones, around four fifths of which are singletons. Details on this clone: What it binds is unknown.

V was trimmed by 4 bases and J by 1 base, leaving 18 bases between them. Germline lookup yields CDR1 GTSNPN and CDR2 SVGIG (reference sequence). The CDR3 runs to 16 residues. The sequence came from a human donor in good health. This chain links TRBV30 with TRBJ2-3, with D possibly TRBD2 on 5 matching bases. The sample consisted of CD4+ T cells from blood buffy coats. CDR3 sequence: CAWTVGLASRTDTQYF. Here the CDR3 DNA reads TGTGCCTGGACCGTAGGACTCGCGTCGCGCACAGATACGCAGTATTTT.